These T cell receptor beta chains were read from a single sample in a study of blood T cell repertoires in COVID-19. The repertoire was sequenced with immunoSEQ multiplex PCR; TCRdb's copy has only in-frame clones and lacks some. The sample includes under 250,000 clones, roughly four fifths of them seen just once. Sequences were obtained from peripheral blood. These TCRs come from a woman in her forties or fifties with active or convalescent COVID-19. Both conserved end residues are part of each CDR3. A D gene is named only where the DNA matches it firmly. Clone size is stated in some rows and not others, as once, few, many or a class when expanded.

cdr3_length	v_call	clone_size	d_call	j_call	cdr3_nt	cdr3_aa
15	TRBV11-2	medium-sized	NA	TRBJ2-7	TGTGCCAGCAGCCCCAGGGACTCCAAGGTTGGGAGCCAGTACTTC	CASSPRDSKVGSQYF
16	TRBV7-6	NA	TRBD2	TRBJ2-7	TGTGCCAGCAGCCAATCCCTAGCGGGAAGGTCTCCGGAGCAGTACTTC	CASSQSLAGRSPEQYF
17	TRBV15	NA	NA	TRBJ1-4	TGTGCCACCAGCAGAGGTATTTTGACATCGCTGAATGAAAAACTGTTTTTT	CATSRGILTSLNEKLFF
13	TRBV12-3/TRBV12-4	NA	TRBD1	TRBJ1-5	TGTGCCAGCAGCACAGGGGCCTATCAGCCCCAGCATTTT	CASSTGAYQPQHF
15	TRBV11-3	NA	NA	TRBJ2-1	TGTGCCAGCAGCCCGGGACTTTCAACCTACAATGAGCAGTTCTTC	CASSPGLSTYNEQFF
14	TRBV19	NA	TRBD1	TRBJ1-2	TGTGCCAGTAGTGAAACAGGGGGAGCTAATGGCTACACCTTC	CASSETGGANGYTF
15	TRBV5-1	NA	NA	TRBJ2-1	TGCGCCAGCAGCATCGGACAGTTGAGCTACAATGAGCAGTTCTTC	CASSIGQLSYNEQFF
16	TRBV24-1	NA	NA	TRBJ2-1	TGTGCCACCAGTGATTTCTTGGGGGAGGCTCACAATGAGCAGTTCTTC	CATSDFLGEAHNEQFF
13	TRBV29-1	NA	NA	TRBJ1-1	TGCAGCGCCGAGCAGGGAAGGAACACTGAAGCTTTCTTT	CSAEQGRNTEAFF
14	TRBV5-6	NA	TRBD1	TRBJ1-6	TGTGCCAGCAGCCACAGGGGTTATAATTCACCCCTCCACTTT	CASSHRGYNSPLHF
12	TRBV3-1/TRBV3-2	NA	NA	TRBJ2-1	TGTGCCAGCAGCCAACTGGCCAATGAGCAGTTCTTC	CASSQLANEQFF
15	TRBV7-9	NA	TRBD1	TRBJ1-1	TGTGCCAGCAGCTTCCTTCGGGACAGGGGCACTGAAGCTTTCTTT	CASSFLRDRGTEAFF
15	TRBV25-1	NA	NA	TRBJ2-7	TGTGCCAGCAGTATACGGGACACCCTTGTCGACGAGCAGTACTTC	CASSIRDTLVDEQYF
16	TRBV5-5	NA	TRBD2	TRBJ2-2	TGTGCCAGCAGCGCCGGGACTAGCGGGAGTACCGGGGAGCTGTTTTTT	CASSAGTSGSTGELFF
15	TRBV2	NA	NA	TRBJ1-1	TGTGCCAGCAAGGTCAGGGTGGGGGGGAACACTGAAGCTTTCTTT	CASKVRVGGNTEAFF
17	TRBV5-6	NA	TRBD2	TRBJ2-1	TGTGCCAGCAGCCCGGGTTTATCTAGCGGGGGCTACAATGAGCAGTTCTTC	CASSPGLSSGGYNEQFF
13	TRBV6-5	NA	NA	TRBJ1-4	TGTGCCAGCAGTACCGTCTATAATGAAAAACTGTTTTTT	CASSTVYNEKLFF